The 15 T cell receptor beta chains reported below all come from one sample, sequenced in a study of early T cells in non-severe SARS-CoV-2 infection. TCRdb called the 5' RACE reads again in MiXCR, with one record for every CDR3 protein. The table includes 70,000 to 90,000 distinct CDR3 sequences, about 11% detected once. Sequenced sample: whole blood. These receptors all stem from an adult who was a healthcare worker with PCR-confirmed SARS-CoV-2 infection or an uninfected control (not recorded which).

Worth noting for this clonotype: The CDR3 end shows no conserved phenylalanine or tryptophan, and so a read error is likely. The rearrangement links TRBV11-3 to TRBJ2-5, with a possible D match to TRBD2 (5 bases). V was shortened by 5 bases and J by 2 bases, with 9 bases between the two germline ends. Germline CDR1 is SGHNT and CDR2 is YENEEA. The CDR3 runs to 13 residues. The CDR3 sequence is CASSRGMQETQYS. The CDR3 nucleotides are TGTGCCAGCAGCCGAGGGATGCAAGAGACCCAGTACTCC.

The chain combines TRBV6-2 or TRBV6-3 with TRBJ2-2; 10 nucleotides line up with TRBD1. From germline, CDR1 is MNHEY and CDR2 SVGEGT. V dropped 5 bases and J dropped 2; count of bases not matched to a gene: 8. CDR3 length: 17 amino acids. The CDR3 is CASSPRQGASNTGELFF. The DNA of the CDR3 is TGTGCCAGCAGTCCTCGACAGGGGGCATCTAACACCGGGGAGCTGTTTTTT.

This chain joins TRBV20-1 and TRBJ1-1; a weak D match, TRBD1 (5 bases). This CDR3 spans 14 amino acids. V was pared by 2 bases and J by 2 bases, with 12 bases between. Germline V CDR1 and CDR2: DFQATT, SNEGSKA (reference sequence). The CDR3 coding sequence is TGCAGTGCTAGACGGGAGGGGACCAACACTGAAGCTTTCTTT. This gives the protein CSARREGTNTEAFF.

V is TRBV30 and J is TRBJ1-1, with D tentatively TRBD1 (5 bases). This CDR3 has 12 amino acids. V was clipped by 5 bases and J by 7 bases, with 14 bases between them. Germline CDR1 GTSNPN, CDR2 SVGIG (reference sequence). The CDR3 DNA sequence: TGTGCCTGGGGGGCCCTCCGGCTTGAAGCTTTCTTT. It codes for CAWGALRLEAFF.

For the CDR3, the DNA is TGTGCCATCAGTGCGCGGGAGGGGAATGAGCAGTTCTTC. It encodes CAISAREGNEQFF. The chain couples TRBV10-3 to TRBJ2-1; 9 bases match TRBD2. The V gene end was trimmed by 4 bases and the J gene end by 7 bases; junction bases not matched to a gene: 2. Germline V gives CDR1 ENHRY, CDR2 SYGVKD. The CDR3 spans 13 residues.

This clonotype was recorded many times. This rearrangement joins TRBV7-9 to TRBJ1-1, with D possibly TRBD1 on 5 matching bases. The V and J ends lost 2 bases and 3 bases respectively, with 10 bases between them. The CDR3 runs to 14 residues. Germline assignment: CDR1 SEHNR and CDR2 FQNEAQ (reference sequence). The CDR3, as DNA: TGTGCCAGCAGCTTAACCCAGGGAGACACTGAAGCTTTCTTT. It is translated as CASSLTQGDTEAFF.

A few counts support this clonotype. The chain carries TRBV28 and TRBJ1-5, with D unresolved. This CDR3 is built from 14 residues. Germline CDR1 MDHEN, CDR2 SYDVKM. Trimming shortened V by 6 bases and J by 3 bases, and 12 bases separated the two germline ends. As DNA, the CDR3 is TGTGCCAGCAGCCAAGGCCAGGACAATCAGCCCCAGCATTTT. Translation gives CASSQGQDNQPQHF.

The J gene is TRBJ1-2, the V gene TRBV6-5; 11 bases line up with TRBD1. The ends lost 4 bases at V and 8 bases at J; junction bases unmatched: 15. Germline CDR1 MNHEY, CDR2 SVGAGI. There are 17 residues in the CDR3. CDR3 loop: CASSSVLAGTGGGGYTF. CDR3 coding DNA: TGTGCCAGCAGTTCCGTCCTAGCCGGGACAGGGGGTGGCGGCTACACCTTC.

This clonotype occurred many times. The chain recombines TRBV5-1 with TRBJ2-3; possibly TRBD1 for D (6 bases). V lost 0 bases and J lost 0, with 11 bases in between. Germline loops: CDR1 SGHRS, CDR2 YFSETQ. This CDR3 has 16 amino acids. The CDR3 spells CASSLGAQGSTDTQYF. In DNA form, the CDR3 reads TGCGCCAGCAGCTTGGGGGCACAGGGTAGCACAGATACGCAGTATTTT. The full variable domain, rest sourced from reference TRBV5-1 and TRBJ2-3, is KAGVTQTPRYLIKTRGQQVTLSCSPISGHRSVSWYQQTPGQGLQFLFEYFSETQRNKGNFPGRFSGRQFSNSRSEMNVSTLELGDSALYLCASSLGAQGSTDTQYFGPGTRLTVL.

This clonotype was seen ten or more times. This sequence joins TRBV7-6 and TRBJ1-3, with D unresolved. V lost 2 bases and J 1 base, leaving 9 bases between the germline ends. Per the germline V gene, CDR1 is SGHVS and CDR2 is FNYEAQ. This CDR3 is 15 amino acids long. CDR3 sequence reads: CASSLTMGSGNTIYF. In nucleotides, the CDR3 is TGTGCCAGCAGCTTAACCATGGGGTCTGGAAACACCATATATTTT.

This sequence joins TRBV12-3 or TRBV12-4 and TRBJ1-5, with unresolved D. The CDR3 has 17 residues. With 3 bases removed from V and 0 bases from J, the gap between germline ends came to 15 bases. The CDR3 region is CASSFTSGSLSNQPQHF. For the CDR3, the DNA is TGTGCCAGCAGTTTCACCTCAGGTAGCCTTAGCAATCAGCCCCAGCATTTT.

This clonotype was detected many times. The chain joins TRBV10-3 to TRBJ1-1, with D maybe TRBD1 (5 bases). V lost 5 bases and J 1 base, leaving 5 bases between the germline ends. Germline loops: CDR1 ENHRY, CDR2 SYGVKD. The CDR3 length is 12 residues. The CDR3 here is CAISQGNTEAFF. The CDR3 coding sequence is TGTGCCATCAGTCAGGGGAACACTGAAGCTTTCTTT.

This clonotype has a count of ten or more. The gene calls are TRBV5-6 and TRBJ2-5; 11 nucleotides align to TRBD1. The V and J ends lost 0 bases and 5 bases, in that order; junction bases with no gene match: 12. The CDR3 is 18 amino acids. Germline V gene data show CDR1 as SGHDT and CDR2 as YYEEEE. CDR3: CASSLVVRGQGAAETQYF. The CDR3, as DNA: TGTGCCAGCAGCTTGGTAGTTAGAGGACAGGGGGCGGCGGAGACCCAGTACTTC.

The sample holds a few counts of this clonotype. The V call is TRBV6-5, the J call TRBJ2-7, with D unresolved. V lost 4 bases and J lost 5, with 6 bases in between. CDR3 length: 11 amino acids. The V gene's germline CDR1 is MNHEY and CDR2 SVGAGI. The CDR3 loop reads CASSSQDEQYF. The CDR3 nucleotides are TGTGCCAGCAGTTCACAAGACGAGCAGTACTTC.

This clonotype was recorded at least ten times. The rearrangement uses TRBV19 and TRBJ1-6; a possible D gene is TRBD1 (5 bases). This CDR3 comprises 16 residues. CDR1 is LNHDA and CDR2 is SQIVND in the germline V gene (reference sequence). V was pared by 6 bases and J by 0 bases, with 12 bases between. The CDR3 loop reads CASSHGTSSYNSPLHF. The CDR3 nucleotides read TGTGCCAGTAGCCACGGGACGAGCTCCTATAATTCACCCCTCCACTTT.